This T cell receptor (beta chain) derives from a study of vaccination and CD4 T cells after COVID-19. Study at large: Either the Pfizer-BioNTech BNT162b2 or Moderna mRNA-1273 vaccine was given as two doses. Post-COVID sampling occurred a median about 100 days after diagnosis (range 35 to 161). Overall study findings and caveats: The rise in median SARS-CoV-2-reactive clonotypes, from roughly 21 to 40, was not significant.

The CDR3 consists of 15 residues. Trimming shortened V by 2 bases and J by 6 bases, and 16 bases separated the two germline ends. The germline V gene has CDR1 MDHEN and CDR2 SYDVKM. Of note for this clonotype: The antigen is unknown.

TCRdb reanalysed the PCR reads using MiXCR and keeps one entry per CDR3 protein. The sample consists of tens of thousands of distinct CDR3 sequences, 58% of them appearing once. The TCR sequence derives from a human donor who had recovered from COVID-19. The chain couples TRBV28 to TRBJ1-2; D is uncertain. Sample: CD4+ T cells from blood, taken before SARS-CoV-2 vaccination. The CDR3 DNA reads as TGTGCCAGCAGTTTAACTTGGTCCCCTCGCGATGGCTACACCTTC. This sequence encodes CASSLTWSPRDGYTF.